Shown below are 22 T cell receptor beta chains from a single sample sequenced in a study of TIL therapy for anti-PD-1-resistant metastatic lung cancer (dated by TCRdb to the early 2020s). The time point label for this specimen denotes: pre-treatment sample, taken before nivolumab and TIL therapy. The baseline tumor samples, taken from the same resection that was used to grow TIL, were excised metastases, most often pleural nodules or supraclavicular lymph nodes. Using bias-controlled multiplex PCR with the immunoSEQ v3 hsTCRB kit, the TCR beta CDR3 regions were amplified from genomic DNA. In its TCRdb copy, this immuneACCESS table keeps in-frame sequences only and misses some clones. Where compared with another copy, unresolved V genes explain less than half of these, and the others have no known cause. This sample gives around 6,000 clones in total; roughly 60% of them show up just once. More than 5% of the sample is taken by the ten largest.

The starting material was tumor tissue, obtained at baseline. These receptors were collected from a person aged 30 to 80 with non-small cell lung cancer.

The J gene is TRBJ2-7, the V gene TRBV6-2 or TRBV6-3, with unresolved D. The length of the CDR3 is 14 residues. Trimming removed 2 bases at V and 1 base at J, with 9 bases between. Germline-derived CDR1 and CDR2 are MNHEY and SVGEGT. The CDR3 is CASSYGLESYEQYF. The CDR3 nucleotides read TGTGCCAGCAGTTACGGGCTAGAATCCTACGAGCAGTACTTC.

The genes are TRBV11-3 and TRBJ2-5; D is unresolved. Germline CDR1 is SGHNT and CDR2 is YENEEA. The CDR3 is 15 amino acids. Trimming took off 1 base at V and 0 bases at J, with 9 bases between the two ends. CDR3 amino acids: CASSLGFSNQETQYF. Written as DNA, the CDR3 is TGTGCCAGCAGCTTAGGGTTTAGCAACCAAGAGACCCAGTACTTC. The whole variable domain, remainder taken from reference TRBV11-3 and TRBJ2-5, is EAGVVQSPRYKIIEKKQPVAFWCNPISGHNTLYWYLQNLGQGPELLIRYENEEAVDDSQLPKDRFSAERLKGVDSTLKIQPAELGDSAVYLCASSLGFSNQETQYFGPGTRLLVL.

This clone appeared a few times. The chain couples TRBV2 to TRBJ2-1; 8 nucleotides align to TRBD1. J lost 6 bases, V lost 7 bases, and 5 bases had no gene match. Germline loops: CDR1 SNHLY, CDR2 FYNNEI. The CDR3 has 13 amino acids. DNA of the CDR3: TGTGCCAGCATTGCGGACAGGGTCAATGAGCAGTTCTTC. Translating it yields CASIADRVNEQFF.

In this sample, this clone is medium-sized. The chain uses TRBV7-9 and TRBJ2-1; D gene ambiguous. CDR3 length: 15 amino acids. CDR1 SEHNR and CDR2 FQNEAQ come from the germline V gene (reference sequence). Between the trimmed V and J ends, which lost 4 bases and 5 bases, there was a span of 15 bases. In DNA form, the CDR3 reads TGTGCCAGCAGCTCTCTAGTCTGGTCCAACAATGAGCAGTTCTTC. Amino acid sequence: CASSSLVWSNNEQFF.

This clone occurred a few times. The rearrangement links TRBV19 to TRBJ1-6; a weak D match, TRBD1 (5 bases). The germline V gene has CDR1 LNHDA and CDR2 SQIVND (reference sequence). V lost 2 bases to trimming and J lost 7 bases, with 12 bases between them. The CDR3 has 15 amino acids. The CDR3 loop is CASSILGTGNSPLHF. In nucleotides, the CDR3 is TGTGCCAGTAGTATACTCGGGACGGGGAATTCACCCCTCCACTTT.

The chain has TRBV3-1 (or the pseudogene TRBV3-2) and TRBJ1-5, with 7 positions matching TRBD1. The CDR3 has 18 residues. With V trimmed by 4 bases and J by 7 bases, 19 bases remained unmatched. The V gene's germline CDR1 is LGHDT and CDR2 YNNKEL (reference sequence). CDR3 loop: CASSPPPVEQGTMQPQHF. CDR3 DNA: TGTGCCAGCAGCCCCCCGCCGGTGGAACAGGGGACAATGCAGCCCCAGCATTTT.

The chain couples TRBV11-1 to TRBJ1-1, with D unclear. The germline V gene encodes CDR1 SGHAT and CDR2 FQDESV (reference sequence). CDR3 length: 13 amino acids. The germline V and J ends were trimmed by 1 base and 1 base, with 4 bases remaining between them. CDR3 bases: TGTGCCAGCAGCTTAGAGGAGAACACTGAAGCTTTCTTT. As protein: CASSLEENTEAFF.

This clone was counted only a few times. As DNA, the CDR3 is TGTGCCAGCAGTTACTCTACAGGGAAGCAGCCCCAGCATTTT. The encoded protein is CASSYSTGKQPQHF. The chain links TRBV6-5 to TRBJ1-5, with D perhaps TRBD1 (6 bases). The CDR3 runs to 14 residues. Germline CDR1 reads MNHEY; CDR2 reads SVGAGI. The V end was cut by 0 bases, the J end by 7 bases, with 10 bases between.

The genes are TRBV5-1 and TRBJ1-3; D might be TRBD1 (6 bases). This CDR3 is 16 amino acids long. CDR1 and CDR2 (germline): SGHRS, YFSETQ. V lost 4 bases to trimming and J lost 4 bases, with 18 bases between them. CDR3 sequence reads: CASSLGGGGSGNTIYF. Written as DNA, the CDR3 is TGCGCCAGCAGCCTGGGCGGGGGGGGCTCCGGAAACACCATATATTTT.

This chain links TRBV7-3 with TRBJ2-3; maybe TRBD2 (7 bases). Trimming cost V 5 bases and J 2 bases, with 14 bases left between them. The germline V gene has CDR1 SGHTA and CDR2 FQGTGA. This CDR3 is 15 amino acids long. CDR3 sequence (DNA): TGTGCCAGCAGCCCTAGGGGGGGTTTCACAGATACGCAGTATTTT. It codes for CASSPRGGFTDTQYF.

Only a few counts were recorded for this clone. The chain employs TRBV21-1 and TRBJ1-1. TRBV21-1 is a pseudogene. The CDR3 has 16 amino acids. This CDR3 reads CASSKGPGNLNTEAFF. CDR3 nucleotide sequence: TGTGCCAGCAGCAAGGGTCCTGGGAACCTGAACACTGAAGCTTTCTTT.

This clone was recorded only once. The CDR3 sequence is CASTQELGRYQPQHF. The CDR3 region has the DNA TGTGCCAGTACCCAAGAACTGGGCAGATATCAGCCCCAGCATTTT. The rearrangement uses TRBV19 and TRBJ1-5; D unresolved. Germline CDR1 LNHDA, CDR2 SQIVND (reference sequence). V was clipped by 7 bases and J by 5 bases, with 18 bases between them. CDR3 length: 15 amino acids.

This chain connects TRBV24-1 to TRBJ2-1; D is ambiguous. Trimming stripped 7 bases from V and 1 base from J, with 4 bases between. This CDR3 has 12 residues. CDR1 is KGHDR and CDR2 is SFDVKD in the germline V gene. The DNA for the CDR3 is TGTGCCACCAGGGGGTCCTACAATGAGCAGTTCTTC. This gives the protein CATRGSYNEQFF.

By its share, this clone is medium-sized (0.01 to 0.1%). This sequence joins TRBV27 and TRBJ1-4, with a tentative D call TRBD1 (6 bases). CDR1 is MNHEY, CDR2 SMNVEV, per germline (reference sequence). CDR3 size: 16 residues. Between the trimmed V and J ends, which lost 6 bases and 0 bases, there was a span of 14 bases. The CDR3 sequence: CASSRGGTATNEKLFF. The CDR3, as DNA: TGTGCCAGCAGCAGGGGCGGTACAGCAACTAATGAAAAACTGTTTTTT.

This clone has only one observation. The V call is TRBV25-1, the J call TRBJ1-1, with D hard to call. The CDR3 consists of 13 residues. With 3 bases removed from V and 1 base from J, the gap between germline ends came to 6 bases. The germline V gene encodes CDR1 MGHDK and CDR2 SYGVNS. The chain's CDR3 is CASSDFKNTEAFF. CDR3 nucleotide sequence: TGTGCCAGCAGTGATTTCAAGAACACTGAAGCTTTCTTT.

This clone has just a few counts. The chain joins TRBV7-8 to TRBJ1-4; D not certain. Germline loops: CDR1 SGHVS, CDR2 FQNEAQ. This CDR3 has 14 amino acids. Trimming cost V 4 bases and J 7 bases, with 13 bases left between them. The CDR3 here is CASSSSSASEKLFF. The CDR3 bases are TGTGCCAGCAGCTCGTCATCCGCGAGTGAAAAACTGTTTTTT.

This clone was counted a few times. As DNA, the CDR3 is TGTGCCAGCAGAAGGGACTACGAGCAGTACTTC. As protein: CASRRDYEQYF. This sequence joins TRBV6-5 and TRBJ2-7; D is undetermined. The CDR3 contains 11 residues. CDR1 is MNHEY, CDR2 SVGAGI, per germline. V was trimmed by 6 bases and J by 3 bases, leaving 6 bases between them.

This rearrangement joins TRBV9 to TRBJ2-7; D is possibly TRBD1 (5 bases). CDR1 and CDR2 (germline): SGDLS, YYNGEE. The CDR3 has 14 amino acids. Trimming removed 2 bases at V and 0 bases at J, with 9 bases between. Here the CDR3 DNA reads TGTGCCAGCAGCGTTTCGACAGCCTCCTACGAGCAGTACTTC. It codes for CASSVSTASYEQYF.

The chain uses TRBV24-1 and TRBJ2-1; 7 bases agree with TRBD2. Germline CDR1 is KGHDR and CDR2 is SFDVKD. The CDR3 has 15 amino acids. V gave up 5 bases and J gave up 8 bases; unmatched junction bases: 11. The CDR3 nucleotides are TGTGCCACCAGTGCCCGGGACTATTATCTGGATGAGCAGTTCTTC. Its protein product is CATSARDYYLDEQFF.

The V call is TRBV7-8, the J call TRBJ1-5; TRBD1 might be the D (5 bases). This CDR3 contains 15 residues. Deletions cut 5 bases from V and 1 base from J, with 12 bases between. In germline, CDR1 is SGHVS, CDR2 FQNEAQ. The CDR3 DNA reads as TGTGCCAGCAGCCTTGGGGCACTAAGCAATCAGCCCCAGCATTTT. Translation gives CASSLGALSNQPQHF.

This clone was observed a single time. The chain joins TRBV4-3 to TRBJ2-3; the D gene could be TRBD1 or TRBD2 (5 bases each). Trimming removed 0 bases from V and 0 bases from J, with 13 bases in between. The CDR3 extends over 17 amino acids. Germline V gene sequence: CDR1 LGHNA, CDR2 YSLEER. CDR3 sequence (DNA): TGCGCCAGCAGCCAAGAGAGGGACCAAGCTAGCACAGATACGCAGTATTTT. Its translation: CASSQERDQASTDTQYF.

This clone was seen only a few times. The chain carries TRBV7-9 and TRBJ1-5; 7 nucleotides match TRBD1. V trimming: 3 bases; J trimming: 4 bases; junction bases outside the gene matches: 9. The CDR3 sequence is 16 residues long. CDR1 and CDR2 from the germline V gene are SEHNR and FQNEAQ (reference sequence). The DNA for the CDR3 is TGTGCCAGCAGCTTGGACACAGGGGCACGAAATCAGCCCCAGCATTTT. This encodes CASSLDTGARNQPQHF.